This T cell receptor beta chain is from a study of T cell changes during pregnancy in multiple sclerosis. Profiled with immunoSEQ multiplex PCR; TCRdb holds only in-frame clones, not every one. This table holds more than 35,000 clones, approximately 91% found once. The germline CDR1 and CDR2 sequences are SQVTM and ANQGSEA. This CDR3 spans 13 amino acids. V shed 4 bases and J shed 2 bases, with 11 bases lying between them. This clonotype was obtained from a female donor with multiple sclerosis, enrolled in a pregnancy study. Material: CD4+ T cells from peripheral blood mononuclear cells, obtained in the second trimester of pregnancy. The chain combines TRBV29-1 with TRBJ2-5; D possibly corresponds to TRBD2 (6 bases). CDR3 amino acids: CSVAGTDQETQYF. CDR3 sequence (DNA): TGCAGCGTTGCAGGGACTGATCAAGAGACCCAGTACTTC.